The 6 T cell receptor beta chains below were found in one sample sequenced in a study of cytomegalovirus exposure and HLA in healthy donors (dated by TCRdb to about 2017). Library creation used the immunoSEQ multiplex PCR assay. For the multiplex PCR, a mixture combining 60 forward primers for TCR Vbeta segments and 13 reverse primers for TCR Jbeta segments was used. TCRdb retrieved this table from immuneACCESS and kept in-frame rearrangements only. Not all clones are present; in checked studies, unresolved V genes account for under half, and no reason is known for the remainder. Within this sample are under 200,000 clones, with around 73% of them counted one time only. Of the sample, approximately 5.6% is held by the ten largest clones. Sequenced input: PBMCs. The receptor set was obtained from a woman aged 18-35 years in good health and CMV-seropositive.

Worth noting for this clone: One end of the junction is discordant with germline, which a read error may explain. J is TRBJ2-3 and V is TRBV27, with 7 bases identical to TRBD1. CDR1 is MNHEY, CDR2 SMNVEV, per germline (reference sequence). CDR3 size: 15 residues. In nucleotides, the CDR3 is TGTGCCAGCAGTTTATCGGGACAGCTCACAGGTACGCAGTATTTT. It yields the protein CASSLSGQLTGTQYF.

The chain recombines TRBV13 with TRBJ2-5; 14 bases are a match to TRBD2. The V gene end was trimmed by 5 bases and the J gene end by 6 bases; junction bases not matched to a gene: 5. The CDR3 runs to 15 residues. The V gene's germline CDR1 is PRHDT and CDR2 FYEKMQ (reference sequence). CDR3 amino acids: CASSHGLAGGKTQYF. The CDR3 DNA reads TGTGCCAGCAGCCATGGACTAGCGGGGGGTAAGACCCAGTACTTC.

This chain links TRBV7-9 with TRBJ2-6, with 8 bases lining up with TRBD1. The germline V gene encodes CDR1 SEHNR and CDR2 FQNEAQ (reference sequence). With V trimmed by 5 bases and J by 3 bases, 15 bases remained unmatched. The CDR3 length is 19 residues. The CDR3 region has the DNA TGTGCCAGCAGCGGGAGGACAGGGTGGGTACTCTTTGGGGCCAACGTCCTGACTTTC. This encodes CASSGRTGWVLFGANVLTF.

This chain links TRBV7-6 with TRBJ2-7; 11 bases match TRBD2. V shed 5 bases, J shed 2 bases, and the junction held 5 bases outside the gene matches. The CDR3 length is 15 residues. Looked up from germline, CDR1 is SGHVS and CDR2 is FNYEAQ. The CDR3, as DNA: TGTGCCAGCAGCATTACTAGCGGGGGTCCCTACGAGCAGTACTTC. Protein sequence: CASSITSGGPYEQYF.

V usage is TRBV7-8 and J usage is TRBJ2-2; 8 bases fit TRBD2. The CDR3 has 16 amino acids. Germline V gives CDR1 SGHVS, CDR2 FQNEAQ. The V and J ends lost 4 bases and 3 bases, in that order; junction bases with no gene match: 7. The CDR3 DNA is TGTGCCAGCAGCTCCCCCAGCGGGGGACACACCGGGGAGCTGTTTTTT. Its translation is CASSSPSGGHTGELFF.

Only a few counts were recorded for this clone. This chain links TRBV6-1 with TRBJ2-1, with 9 bases fitting TRBD2. The CDR3 totals 17 residues. The ends lost 4 bases at V and 0 bases at J; junction bases unmatched: 7. CDR1 and CDR2 from the germline V gene are MNHNS and SASEGT. The CDR3 DNA is TGTGCCAGCAGTGTGGCGGGGGGGAGAAACTCCTACAATGAGCAGTTCTTC. It translates to CASSVAGGRNSYNEQFF.